The present entry profiles one TCR beta chain with its context. The antigen remains unidentified. Documented treatment: around 19 received Ad26.COV2.S at low or high dose, single or two shots; about 5 received placebo; per-sample allocation not given. Samples were taken on day 63 after the first vaccine or placebo injection. This adult donor, from Boston, was 18-55 years old. The entry originates in a study of Ad26.COV2.S vaccination and SARS-CoV-2 variants. On the study more broadly: The Ad26.COV2.S arm of the COV1001 trial was where the donor was placed. Notes on the study in general: Those who received the vaccine showed greater spike-specific TCR breadth than those given placebo.

V lost 1 base to trimming and J lost 9 bases, with 23 bases between them. The germline V gene has CDR1 SGHTA and CDR2 FQGNSA. This CDR3 has 17 residues. Sequenced by immunoSEQ multiplex PCR; TCRdb stores in-frame clones only, minus some. The sample records hundreds of thousands of clones, 89% being singletons. The TCR comes from a person between 18 and 65 years old who received the Ad26.COV2.S COVID-19 vaccine or a placebo. The material sequenced was peripheral blood, taken in a trial of Ad26.COV2.S vaccine versus placebo. The chain is built from TRBV7-2 and TRBJ2-3; perhaps TRBD2 as D (6 bases). In DNA form, the CDR3 reads TGTGCCAGCAGCTTAGTGGCCCTGGAGGGCCCGACGGGCACGCAGTATTTT. Amino acids: CASSLVALEGPTGTQYF.